The T cell receptor beta chain described here comes from a study of blood T cell repertoires in COVID-19. Study background: The samples span acute and convalescent COVID-19 from the United States, Italy and Spain. Sample material is recorded as cDNA or gDNA derived from T cells, B-cell-depleted T cells, or PBMCs.

Participants had their cohort set by participant-reported clinical history. Germline V lookup: CDR1 KGHDR, CDR2 SFDVKD. This CDR3 region has 16 residues. Trimming cost V 7 bases and J 4 bases; bases outside gene matches: 8. This clone was seen once. The authors' processing: From reference gene primer amplification, estimates of nucleated cell counts were derived. Data came from immunoSEQ multiplex PCR; TCRdb stores just in-frame clones and leaves some out. V and J calls and clone size follow that table, whereas D and trimming were derived from the DNA. The sample lists roughly 520,000 clones; approximately 87% were seen once.

The chain has TRBV24-1 and TRBJ2-2, with 10 bases lining up with TRBD2. The receptor comes from a woman between 35 and 50 years old who had recovered from COVID-19. Sample: PBMCs or T cells enriched from blood (not recorded which). Here the CDR3 DNA reads TGTGCCACCAGGCGAAGCGGGGGGGGTGCCACCGGGGAGCTGTTTTTT. It translates to CATRRSGGGATGELFF.